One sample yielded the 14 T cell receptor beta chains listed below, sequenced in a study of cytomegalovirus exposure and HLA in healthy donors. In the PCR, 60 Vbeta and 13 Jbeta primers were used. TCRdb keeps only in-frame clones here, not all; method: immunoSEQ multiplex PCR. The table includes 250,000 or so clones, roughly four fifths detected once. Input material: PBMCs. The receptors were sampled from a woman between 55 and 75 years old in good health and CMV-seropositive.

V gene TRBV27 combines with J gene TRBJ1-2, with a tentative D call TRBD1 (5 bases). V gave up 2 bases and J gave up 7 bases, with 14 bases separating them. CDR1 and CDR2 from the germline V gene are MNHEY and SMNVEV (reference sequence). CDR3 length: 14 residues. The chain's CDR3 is CASSLRSGVAGYTF. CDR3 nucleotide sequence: TGTGCCAGCAGTTTACGCTCGGGGGTTGCTGGCTACACCTTC.

The CDR3: CASSIQGRPGNTIYF. In DNA, the CDR3 is TGTGCCAGTAGTATCCAGGGCAGGCCTGGAAACACCATATATTTT. This rearrangement joins TRBV19 to TRBJ1-3, with D maybe TRBD1 (5 bases). This CDR3 spans 15 amino acids. The V end was cut by 3 bases, the J end by 2 bases, with 11 bases between. Germline values: CDR1 LNHDA, CDR2 SQIVND (reference sequence).

The CDR3 nucleotides are TGTGCCAGCAGCTTAGACCGGGACAGCCCCTACGAGCAGTACTTC. This codes for CASSLDRDSPYEQYF. The chain recombines TRBV7-2 with TRBJ2-7; the match to TRBD1 covers 7 bases. The CDR3 has 15 residues. Germline CDR1 is SGHTA and CDR2 is FQGNSA. Trimming at V came to 1 base and at J to 2 bases, leaving 5 bases not matched to a gene. Using reference TRBV7-2 and TRBJ2-7 for the parts outside the CDR3, the full variable domain is GAGVSQSPSNKVTEKGKDVELRCDPISGHTALYWYRQSLGQGLEFLIYFQGNSAPDKSGLPSDRFSAERTGGSVSTLTIQRTQQEDSAVYLCASSLDRDSPYEQYFGPGTRLTVT.

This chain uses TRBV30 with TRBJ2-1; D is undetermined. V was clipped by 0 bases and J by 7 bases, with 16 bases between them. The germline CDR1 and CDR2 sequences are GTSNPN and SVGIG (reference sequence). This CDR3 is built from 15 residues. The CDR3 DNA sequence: TGTGCCTGGAGTGTTCGTCGATTGTTGGAGAATGAGCAGTTCTTC. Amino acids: CAWSVRRLLENEQFF.

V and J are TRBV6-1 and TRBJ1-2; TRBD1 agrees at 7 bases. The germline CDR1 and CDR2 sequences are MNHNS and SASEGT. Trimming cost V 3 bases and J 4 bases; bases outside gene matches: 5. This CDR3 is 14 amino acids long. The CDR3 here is CASSESGQPYGYTF. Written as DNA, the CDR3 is TGTGCCAGCAGTGAGTCGGGACAGCCCTATGGCTACACCTTC.

CDR3 loop: CASSLSGTGTEKLFF. CDR3 sequence (DNA): TGTGCCAGCAGCTTAAGTGGGACAGGGACAGAAAAACTGTTTTTT. The chain recombines TRBV7-3 with TRBJ1-4; 9 positions agree with TRBD1. The CDR3 contains 15 residues. Germline values: CDR1 SGHTA, CDR2 FQGTGA. V shed 1 base and J 8 bases; nucleotides not matched to a gene: 5.

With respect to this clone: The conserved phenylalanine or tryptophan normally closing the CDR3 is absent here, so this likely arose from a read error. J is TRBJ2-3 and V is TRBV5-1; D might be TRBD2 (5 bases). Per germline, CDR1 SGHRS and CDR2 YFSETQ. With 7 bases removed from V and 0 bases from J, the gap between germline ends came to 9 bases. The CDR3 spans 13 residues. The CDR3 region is CASVAQSTDTQYL. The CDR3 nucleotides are TGCGCCAGCGTAGCGCAGAGCACAGATACGCAGTATCTT.

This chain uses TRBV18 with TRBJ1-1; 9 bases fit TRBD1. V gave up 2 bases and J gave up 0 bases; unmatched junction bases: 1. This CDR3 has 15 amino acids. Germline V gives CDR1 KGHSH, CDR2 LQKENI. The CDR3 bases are TGTGCCAGCTCACCAAGGACAGGGGTGAACACTGAAGCTTTCTTT. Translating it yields CASSPRTGVNTEAFF.

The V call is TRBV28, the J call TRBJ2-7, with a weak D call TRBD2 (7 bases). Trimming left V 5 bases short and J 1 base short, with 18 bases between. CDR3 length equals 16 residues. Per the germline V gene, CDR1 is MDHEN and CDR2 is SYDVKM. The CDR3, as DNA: TGTGCCAGCAGTCCCCCATGGGGGGGCGCGTCCTACGAGCAGTACTTC. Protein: CASSPPWGGASYEQYF.

DNA of the CDR3: TGTGCCAGCAGTGAAATAGGGCGGGACGCTGAGCAGTTCTTC. It specifies CASSEIGRDAEQFF. This rearrangement joins TRBV2 to TRBJ2-1; D possibly corresponds to TRBD2 (6 bases). The germline gives CDR1 SNHLY, CDR2 FYNNEI. The CDR3 consists of 14 residues. V dropped 2 bases and J dropped 9 bases, with 14 bases sitting between them.

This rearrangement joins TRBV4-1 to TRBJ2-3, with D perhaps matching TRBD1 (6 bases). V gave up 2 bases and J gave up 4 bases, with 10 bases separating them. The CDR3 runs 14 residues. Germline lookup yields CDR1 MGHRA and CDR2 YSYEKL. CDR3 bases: TGCGCCAGCAGCCAACAGGGGCAAGCAGATACGCAGTATTTT. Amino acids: CASSQQGQADTQYF.

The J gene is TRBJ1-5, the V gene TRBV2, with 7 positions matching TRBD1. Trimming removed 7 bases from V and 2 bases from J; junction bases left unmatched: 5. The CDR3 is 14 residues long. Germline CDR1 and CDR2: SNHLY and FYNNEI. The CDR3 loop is CASTTGKGNQPQHF. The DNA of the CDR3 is TGTGCCAGCACGACAGGGAAGGGCAATCAGCCCCAGCATTTT.

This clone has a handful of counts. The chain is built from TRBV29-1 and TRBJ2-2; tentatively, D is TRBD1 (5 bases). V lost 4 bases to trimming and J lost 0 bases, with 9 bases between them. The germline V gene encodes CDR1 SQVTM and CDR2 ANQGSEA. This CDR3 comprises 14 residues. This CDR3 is CSVAAGTNTGELFF. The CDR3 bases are TGCAGCGTTGCCGCAGGGACGAACACCGGGGAGCTGTTTTTT.

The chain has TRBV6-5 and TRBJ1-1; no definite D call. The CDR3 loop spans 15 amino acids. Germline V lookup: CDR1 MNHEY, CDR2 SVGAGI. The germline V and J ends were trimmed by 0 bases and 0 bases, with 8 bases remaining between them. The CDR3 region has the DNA TGTGCCAGCAGTTACTCCTCCAGGATGAACACTGAAGCTTTCTTT. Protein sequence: CASSYSSRMNTEAFF.